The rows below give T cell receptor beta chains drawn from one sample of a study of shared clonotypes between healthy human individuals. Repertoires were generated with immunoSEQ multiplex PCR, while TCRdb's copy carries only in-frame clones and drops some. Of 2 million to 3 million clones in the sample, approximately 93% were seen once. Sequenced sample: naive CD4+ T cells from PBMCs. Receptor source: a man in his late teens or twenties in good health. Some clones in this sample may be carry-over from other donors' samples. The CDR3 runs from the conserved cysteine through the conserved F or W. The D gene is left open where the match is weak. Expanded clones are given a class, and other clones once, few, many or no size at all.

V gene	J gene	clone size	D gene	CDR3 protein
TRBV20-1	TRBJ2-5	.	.	CSAFQETQYF
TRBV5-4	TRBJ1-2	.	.	CASSSKAGETYGYTF
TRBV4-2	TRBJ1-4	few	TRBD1	CASSQVGGGQNEKLFF
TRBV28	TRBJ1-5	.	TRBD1	CASSGQGAVQPQHF
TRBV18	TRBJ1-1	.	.	CASSPDRLLNTEAFF
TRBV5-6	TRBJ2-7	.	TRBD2	CASRTWASGSPGLREQYF
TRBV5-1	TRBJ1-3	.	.	CASSPTTYRAGGGNTIYF
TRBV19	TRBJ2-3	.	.	CASSITGQDTQYF
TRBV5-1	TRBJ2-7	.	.	CASSFDWDDFYEQYF
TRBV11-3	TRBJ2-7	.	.	CASSLGGLGEQYF
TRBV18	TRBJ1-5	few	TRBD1	CASSQDRRRPQHF
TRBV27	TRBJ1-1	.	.	CASSLRGMNTEAFF
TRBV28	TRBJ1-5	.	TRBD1	CASSFRGIEPQHF
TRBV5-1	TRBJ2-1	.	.	CASSFPSVIGNEQFF
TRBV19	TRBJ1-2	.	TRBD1	CASSSPPGTGNLGGYTF
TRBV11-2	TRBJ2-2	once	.	CASSLGGLPGGELFF
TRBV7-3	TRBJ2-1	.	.	CASSLTPGDNEQFF
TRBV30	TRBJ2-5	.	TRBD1	CAWGTGSQETQYF
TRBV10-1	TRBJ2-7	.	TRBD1	CASSESTGKYF
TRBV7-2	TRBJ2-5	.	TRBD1	CASSLVRVGQGALETQYF
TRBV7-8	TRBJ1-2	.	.	CASSLPGPNYGYTF
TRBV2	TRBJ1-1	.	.	CASSYHRNTEAFF
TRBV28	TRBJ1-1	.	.	CASSWRRTLNTEAFF
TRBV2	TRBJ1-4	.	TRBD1	CASSAPGGGKLFF
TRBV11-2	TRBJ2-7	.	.	CASSLDSSYEQYF
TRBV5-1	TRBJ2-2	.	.	CASSSSPGNTGELFF
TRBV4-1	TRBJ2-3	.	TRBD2	CASSRTIATSGRARADTQYF
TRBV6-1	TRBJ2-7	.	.	CATTGTKLRGQYF
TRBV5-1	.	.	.	CASSPLGREQYF
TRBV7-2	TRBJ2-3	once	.	CASSLVWQGPDTQYF
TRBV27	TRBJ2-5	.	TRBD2	CASRLTSGRAETQYF
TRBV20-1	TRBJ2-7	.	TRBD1	CSAPGQGEQYF
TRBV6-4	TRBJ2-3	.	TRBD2	CASSDKLAGTDTQYF
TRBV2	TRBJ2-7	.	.	CASIGPLASEQYF
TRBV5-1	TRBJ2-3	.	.	CASSWGSRGTDTQYF
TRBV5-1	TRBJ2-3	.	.	CASSLEAVNTDTQYF
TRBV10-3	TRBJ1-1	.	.	CAISEKGKGDTEAFF
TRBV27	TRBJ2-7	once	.	CASSLKSDYEQYF
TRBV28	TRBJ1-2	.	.	CASSALISDYGYTF
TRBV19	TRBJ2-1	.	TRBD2	CASSPRTSGIYNEQFF
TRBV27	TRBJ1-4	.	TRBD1	CASSPRTGRNEKLFF
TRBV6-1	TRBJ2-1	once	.	CASSENIGLFADEQFF
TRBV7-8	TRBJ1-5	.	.	CASSLERDRNQPQHF
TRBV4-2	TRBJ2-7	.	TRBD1	CASSPSDRGHQEQYF
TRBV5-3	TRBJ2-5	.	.	CARSLDCTPPRVETQYF